The rows below give T cell receptor beta chains drawn from one sample of a study of OX40 agonist ivuxolimab in advanced cancers. Assay used: immunoSEQ multiplex PCR; TCRdb lists only in-frame clones, some missing. The sample has 80,000 to 90,000 clones; roughly four fifths are singletons. Here the sequenced sample was CD4+ or CD8+ T cells sorted from blood, taken in a trial of the OX40 agonist ivuxolimab. The source is an adult with an advanced solid tumor such as melanoma, head and neck, liver or kidney cancer. The CDR3 runs from the conserved cysteine through the conserved F or W. Fields, in order: V gene, D gene, clone size, J gene, CDR3 protein, CDR3 DNA. The D gene is left open where the match is weak. Rows may omit the clone size; those that give it use once, few, many or a size class.

V: TRBV30; D: .; size: few; J: TRBJ1-1; CDR3: CAWSGHMNTEAFF; DNA: TGTGCCTGGAGTGGTCACATGAACACTGAAGCTTTCTTT
V: TRBV10-3; D: TRBD2; size: .; J: TRBJ2-5; CDR3: CAISGTSVRETQYF; DNA: TGTGCCATCAGCGGCACTAGCGTTAGAGAGACCCAGTACTTC
V: TRBV28; D: TRBD1; size: .; J: TRBJ2-7; CDR3: CASVPGTAQGEQYF; DNA: TGTGCCAGCGTCCCCGGGACAGCTCAGGGCGAGCAGTACTTC
V: TRBV5-6; D: .; size: few; J: TRBJ2-5; CDR3: CASSFGQETQYF; DNA: TGTGCCAGCAGCTTTGGACAAGAGACCCAGTACTTC
V: TRBV2; D: .; size: .; J: TRBJ2-7; CDR3: CASSSRPESYEQYF; DNA: TGTGCCAGCAGTAGTCGGCCGGAGTCCTACGAGCAGTACTTC
V: TRBV5-6; D: TRBD2; size: .; J: TRBJ2-5; CDR3: CASSPLAGGQETQYF; DNA: TGTGCCAGCAGCCCCTTAGCGGGGGGCCAAGAGACCCAGTACTTC
V: TRBV5-4; D: TRBD2; size: .; J: TRBJ2-3; CDR3: CASKIAGGADTQYF; DNA: TGTGCCAGCAAAATAGCGGGGGGGGCAGATACGCAGTATTTT
V: TRBV7-2; D: TRBD1; size: .; J: TRBJ1-5; CDR3: CASSPAGGSQPQHF; DNA: TGTGCCAGCAGCCCCGCAGGGGGATCTCAGCCCCAGCATTTT
V: TRBV7-3; D: TRBD1; size: .; J: TRBJ2-1; CDR3: CASSAPGTGYYNEQFF; DNA: TGTGCCAGCAGCGCGCCCGGGACAGGCTATTACAATGAGCAGTTCTTC
V: TRBV6-1; D: .; size: .; J: TRBJ1-2; CDR3: CASSERDIGYTF; DNA: TGTGCCAGCAGTGAGAGGGACATCGGCTACACCTTC
V: TRBV19; D: .; size: .; J: TRBJ2-2; CDR3: CASSIGGPAVTGELFF; DNA: TGTGCCAGTAGTATTGGGGGGCCCGCCGTCACCGGGGAGCTGTTTTTT
V: TRBV28; D: .; size: .; J: TRBJ2-3; CDR3: CASRPHRLGTDTQYF; DNA: TGTGCCAGCAGACCCCACCGCCTTGGCACAGATACGCAGTATTTT
V: TRBV19; D: .; size: .; J: TRBJ1-1; CDR3: CASSMGAQKRVGVNTEAFF; DNA: TGTGCCAGTAGTATGGGAGCACAGAAGAGGGTGGGGGTGAACACTGAAGCTTTCTTT
V: TRBV30; D: .; size: few; J: TRBJ1-2; CDR3: CAWSPVWGYTF; DNA: TGTGCCTGGAGTCCCGTTTGGGGCTACACCTTC
V: TRBV2; D: .; size: once; J: TRBJ2-2; CDR3: CASRGGNRPQAGELFF; DNA: TGTGCCAGCAGAGGTGGTAACAGACCGCAGGCCGGGGAGCTGTTTTTT
V: TRBV28; D: .; size: .; J: TRBJ2-7; CDR3: CAGCRVGSEQYF; DNA: TGTGCCGGATGTCGAGTGGGTAGCGAGCAGTACTTC
V: TRBV11-2; D: .; size: .; J: TRBJ2-5; CDR3: CASSLRGPVETQYF; DNA: TGTGCCAGCAGCTTAAGGGGCCCGGTGGAGACCCAGTACTTC
V: TRBV29-1; D: .; size: .; J: TRBJ2-5; CDR3: CSVVPPRANQETQYF; DNA: TGCAGCGTCGTACCCCCCCGGGCCAACCAAGAGACCCAGTACTTC
V: TRBV4-1; D: .; size: .; J: TRBJ1-5; CDR3: CASSQERGPQHF; DNA: TGCGCCAGCAGCCAAGAAAGGGGGCCCCAGCATTTT
V: TRBV2; D: TRBD1; size: few; J: TRBJ1-5; CDR3: CASSLETGSNQPQHF; DNA: TGTGCCAGCAGTTTAGAGACAGGGAGCAATCAGCCCCAGCATTTT
V: TRBV2; D: TRBD1; size: .; J: TRBJ2-7; CDR3: CASLQDRGNEQYF; DNA: TGTGCCAGCCTTCAGGACAGGGGTAACGAGCAGTACTTC
V: TRBV19; D: .; size: .; J: TRBJ1-2; CDR3: CASSPGLGGRFGYTF; DNA: TGTGCCAGTAGTCCCGGATTAGGGGGACGGTTTGGCTACACCTTC
V: TRBV5-1; D: .; size: .; J: TRBJ1-4; CDR3: CASSTGPLATNEKLFF; DNA: TGCGCCAGCAGCACCGGGCCCTTGGCAACTAATGAAAAACTGTTTTTT
V: TRBV9; D: TRBD2; size: .; J: TRBJ2-1; CDR3: CASSPQTSGGAMEQFF; DNA: TGTGCCAGCAGCCCCCAGACTAGCGGGGGGGCGATGGAGCAGTTCTTC
V: TRBV29-1; D: TRBD2; size: .; J: TRBJ2-2; CDR3: CSVTSGGPGELFF; DNA: TGCAGCGTTACTAGCGGGGGGCCTGGGGAGCTGTTTTTT
V: TRBV12-5; D: TRBD2; size: .; J: TRBJ2-1; CDR3: CASGLRPIRDYYNEQFF; DNA: TGTGCTAGTGGTCTCCGCCCTATCCGGGACTACTACAATGAGCAGTTCTTC
V: TRBV2; D: .; size: .; J: TRBJ2-2; CDR3: CASSRNINGELFF; DNA: TGTGCCAGCAGTAGAAACATTAACGGGGAGCTGTTTTTT
V: TRBV6-5; D: .; size: .; J: TRBJ2-1; CDR3: CASRETGYNEQFF; DNA: TGTGCCAGCAGGGAAACAGGGTACAATGAGCAGTTCTTC
V: TRBV27; D: .; size: once; J: TRBJ1-1; CDR3: CASSLYKRENTEAFF; DNA: TGTGCCAGCAGTTTATATAAGAGGGAAAACACTGAAGCTTTCTTT
V: TRBV2; D: .; size: .; J: TRBJ2-7; CDR3: CATQSSREQYF; DNA: TGTGCCACCCAGTCAAGCCGGGAGCAGTACTTC
V: TRBV10-1; D: .; size: .; J: TRBJ2-3; CDR3: CASSYFTDTQYF; DNA: TGCGCCAGCAGTTATTTCACAGATACGCAGTATTTT
V: TRBV19; D: .; size: .; J: TRBJ1-2; CDR3: CASSPQGSEGYTF; DNA: TGTGCCAGTAGTCCCCAGGGGTCGGAAGGCTACACCTTC
V: TRBV2; D: .; size: .; J: TRBJ1-6; CDR3: CASKGWNNSPLHF; DNA: TGTGCCAGCAAGGGTTGGAACAATTCACCCCTCCACTTT
V: TRBV5-1; D: TRBD2; size: .; J: TRBJ2-7; CDR3: CASSPGRLAGALFEQYF; DNA: TGCGCCAGCAGCCCCGGGAGGCTGGCGGGCGCTCTTTTCGAGCAGTACTTC
V: TRBV9; D: .; size: .; J: TRBJ2-3; CDR3: CASSSYSTDTQYF; DNA: TGTGCCAGCAGCTCATATAGCACAGATACGCAGTATTTT
V: TRBV7-2; D: .; size: .; J: TRBJ2-7; CDR3: CASSSGGGLYEQYF; DNA: TGTGCCAGCAGCAGCGGAGGGGGGCTCTACGAGCAGTACTTC
V: TRBV20-1; D: .; size: .; J: TRBJ1-1; CDR3: CSATGNTEAFF; DNA: TGCAGTGCTACTGGGAACACTGAAGCTTTCTTT
V: TRBV27; D: TRBD1; size: .; J: TRBJ2-2; CDR3: CAAYRGQDGFTGELFF; DNA: TGTGCCGCCTACAGGGGTCAGGACGGATTCACCGGGGAGCTGTTTTTT
V: TRBV10-1; D: TRBD2; size: .; J: TRBJ2-3; CDR3: CASSPTSGGSLTDTQYF; DNA: TGCGCCAGCAGCCCCACTAGCGGGGGGAGTCTAACAGATACGCAGTATTTT
V: TRBV11-2; D: TRBD1; size: .; J: TRBJ1-2; CDR3: CASSLGQGNGYTF; DNA: TGTGCCAGCAGCTTAGGACAGGGGAATGGCTACACCTTC
V: TRBV6-5; D: TRBD1; size: .; J: TRBJ1-3; CDR3: CASSGDRGNTIYF; DNA: TGTGCCAGCAGTGGGGACAGGGGAAACACCATATATTTT
V: TRBV11-1; D: .; size: .; J: TRBJ2-1; CDR3: CASSTARGRGAEQFF; DNA: TGTGCCAGCAGCACGGCGCGGGGGCGGGGCGCTGAGCAGTTCTTC
V: TRBV9; D: TRBD2; size: .; J: TRBJ2-6; CDR3: CASQPRGLDAIGANVLTF; DNA: TGTGCCAGCCAGCCTAGAGGACTAGATGCAATTGGGGCCAACGTCCTGACTTTC
V: TRBV5-1; D: TRBD1; size: .; J: TRBJ2-7; CDR3: CASSSRGDRGYEQYF; DNA: TGCGCCAGCAGCTCGCGTGGGGACAGGGGCTACGAGCAGTACTTC
V: TRBV28; D: .; size: .; J: TRBJ1-4; CDR3: CASITAGASNEKLFF; DNA: TGTGCCAGCATCACGGCAGGTGCTTCGAATGAAAAACTGTTTTTT
V: TRBV6-1; D: TRBD1; size: once; J: TRBJ1-4; CDR3: CASSLTGFTNEKLFF; DNA: TGTGCCAGCAGCTTGACAGGGTTCACTAATGAAAAACTGTTTTTT
V: TRBV6-1; D: .; size: .; J: TRBJ2-5; CDR3: CASNPRPQKETQYF; DNA: TGTGCCAGCAACCCACGGCCCCAAAAGGAGACCCAGTACTTC
V: TRBV6-5; D: TRBD1; size: .; J: TRBJ2-1; CDR3: CASSYPPGQRGNEQFF; DNA: TGTGCCAGCAGTTATCCCCCGGGACAGCGTGGTAATGAGCAGTTCTTC
V: TRBV19; D: .; size: .; J: TRBJ1-3; CDR3: CASSTTGSAGNTIYF; DNA: TGTGCCAGTAGCACCACAGGGTCAGCCGGAAACACCATATATTTT
V: TRBV12-5; D: TRBD2; size: .; J: TRBJ2-1; CDR3: CASSGTRHEQFF; DNA: TGTGCTAGTTCGGGGACTAGGCATGAGCAGTTCTTC
V: TRBV10-1; D: .; size: .; J: TRBJ1-1; CDR3: CASSEWRSAEAFF; DNA: TGCGCCAGCAGTGAGTGGAGGTCCGCTGAAGCTTTCTTT
V: TRBV30; D: .; size: few; J: TRBJ1-2; CDR3: CAWSLSYGYTF; DNA: TGTGCCTGGAGTCTAAGCTATGGCTACACCTTC